A selection of T cell receptor beta chains follows, all from one sample in a study of cytomegalovirus exposure and HLA in healthy donors. Measured with immunoSEQ multiplex PCR; TCRdb has only the in-frame clones, and not every one. The table includes around 170,000 clones, roughly 80% detected once. Sequencing was done on a sample of PBMCs. These receptors were taken from a man aged 40-50 years in good health and CMV-seropositive. CDR3s include the opening cysteine and the closing phenylalanine or tryptophan. The D gene is left open where the match is weak. Where a row states a size, it is once, few, many or the class of an expanded clone; other rows omit it.

D gene	V gene	J gene	clone size	CDR3 DNA	CDR3 protein
.	TRBV6-5	TRBJ2-7	.	TGTGCCAGCAGTTCGAGGGCCTCCGGACAGCCCTACGAGCAGTACTTC	CASSSRASGQPYEQYF
TRBD2	TRBV5-1	TRBJ2-1	.	TGCGCCAGCAGCTTTAGCGGGGGGAGCTCCTACAATGAGCAGTTCTTC	CASSFSGGSSYNEQFF
.	TRBV7-2	TRBJ1-3	.	TGTGCCAGCAGCTCAGACAGGTCTTACTCTGGAAACACCATATATTTT	CASSSDRSYSGNTIYF
.	TRBV10-1	TRBJ2-2	.	TGCGCCAGCGGTACAGGGAACACCGGGGAGCTGTTTTTT	CASGTGNTGELFF
TRBD2	TRBV7-9	TRBJ2-7	once	TGTGCCAGCAGCTTTAATCCTAGCGGGGGTTACGAGCAGTACTTC	CASSFNPSGGYEQYF
TRBD2	TRBV7-2	TRBJ2-3	.	TGTGCCAGCAGCTCCGAGCGGGGATCTACGCAGTATTTT	CASSSERGSTQYF
.	TRBV4-1	TRBJ2-7	.	TGCGCCAGCAGCCAAGATCAACAGGCAGGGTTAATCGAGCAGTACTTC	CASSQDQQAGLIEQYF
TRBD1	TRBV6-4	TRBJ2-3	.	TGTGCCAGCAGTGACCCGGGGACAGGGGGCCGGACAGATACGCAGTATTTT	CASSDPGTGGRTDTQYF
TRBD1	TRBV6-5	TRBJ1-2	.	TGTGCCAGCAGTAGCCCCGGACAGGGAAACTATGGCTACACCTTC	CASSSPGQGNYGYTF
TRBD1	TRBV4-1	TRBJ1-4	.	TGCGCCAGCAGCCAAGATCCAGGGGGAGAGGAAAAACTGTTTTTT	CASSQDPGGEEKLFF
.	TRBV6-5	TRBJ2-7	.	TGTGCCAGCAGTGACAGGCCTATCTCCTACGAGCAGTACTTC	CASSDRPISYEQYF
.	TRBV4-3	TRBJ1-1	.	TGCGCCAGCAGCCGCGGGAGGGAGAACACTGAAGCTTTCTTT	CASSRGRENTEAFF
.	TRBV7-2	TRBJ1-1	.	TGTGCCAGCAGCCCAGGGATGGGCACTGAAGCTTTCTTT	CASSPGMGTEAFF